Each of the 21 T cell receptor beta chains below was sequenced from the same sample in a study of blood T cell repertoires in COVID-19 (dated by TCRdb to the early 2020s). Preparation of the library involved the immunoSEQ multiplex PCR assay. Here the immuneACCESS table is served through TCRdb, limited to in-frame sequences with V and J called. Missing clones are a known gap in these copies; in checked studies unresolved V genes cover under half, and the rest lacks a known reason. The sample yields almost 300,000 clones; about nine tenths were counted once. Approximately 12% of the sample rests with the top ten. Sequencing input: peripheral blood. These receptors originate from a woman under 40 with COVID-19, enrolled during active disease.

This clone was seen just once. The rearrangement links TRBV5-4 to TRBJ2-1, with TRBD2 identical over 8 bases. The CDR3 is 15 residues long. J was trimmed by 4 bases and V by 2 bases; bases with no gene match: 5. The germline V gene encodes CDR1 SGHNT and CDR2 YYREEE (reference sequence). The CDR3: CASSLDGGAYNEQFF. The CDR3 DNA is TGTGCCAGCAGCTTAGACGGGGGGGCTTACAATGAGCAGTTCTTC.

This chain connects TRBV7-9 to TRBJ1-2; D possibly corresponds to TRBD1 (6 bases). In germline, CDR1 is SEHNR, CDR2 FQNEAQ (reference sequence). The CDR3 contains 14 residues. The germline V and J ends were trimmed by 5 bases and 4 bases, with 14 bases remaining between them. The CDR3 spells CASSPTDRPYGYTF. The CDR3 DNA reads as TGTGCCAGCAGCCCGACCGACAGGCCCTATGGCTACACCTTC.

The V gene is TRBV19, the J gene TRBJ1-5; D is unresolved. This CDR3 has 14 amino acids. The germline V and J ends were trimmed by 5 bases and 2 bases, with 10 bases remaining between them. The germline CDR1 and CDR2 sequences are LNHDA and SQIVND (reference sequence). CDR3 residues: CASSPGMGNQPQHF. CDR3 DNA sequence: TGTGCCAGTAGTCCGGGGATGGGCAATCAGCCCCAGCATTTT.

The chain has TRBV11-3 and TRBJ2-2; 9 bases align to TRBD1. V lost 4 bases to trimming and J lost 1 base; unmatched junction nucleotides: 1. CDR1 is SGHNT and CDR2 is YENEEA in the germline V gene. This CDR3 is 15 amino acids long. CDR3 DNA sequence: TGTGCCAGCAGCTCGGACAGGGGGAACACCGGGGAGCTGTTTTTT. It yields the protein CASSSDRGNTGELFF.

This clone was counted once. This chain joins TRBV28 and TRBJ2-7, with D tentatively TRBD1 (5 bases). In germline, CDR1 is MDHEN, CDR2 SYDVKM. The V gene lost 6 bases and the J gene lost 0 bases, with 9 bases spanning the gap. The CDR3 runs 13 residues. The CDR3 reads CASRKTASYEQYF. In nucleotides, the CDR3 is TGTGCCAGCAGGAAGACAGCCTCCTACGAGCAGTACTTC. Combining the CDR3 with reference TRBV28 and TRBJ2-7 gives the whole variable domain DVKVTQSSRYLVKRTGEKVFLECVQDMDHENMFWYRQDPGLGLRLIYFSYDVKMKEKGDIPEGYSVSREKKERFSLILESASTNQTSMYLCASRKTASYEQYFGPGTRLTVT.

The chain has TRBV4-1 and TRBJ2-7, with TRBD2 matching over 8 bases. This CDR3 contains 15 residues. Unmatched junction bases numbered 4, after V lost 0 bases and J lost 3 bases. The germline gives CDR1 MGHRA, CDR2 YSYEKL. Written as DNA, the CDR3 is TGCGCCAGCAGCCAAGATCGGAGCGGGGGCTACGAGCAGTACTTC. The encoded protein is CASSQDRSGGYEQYF.

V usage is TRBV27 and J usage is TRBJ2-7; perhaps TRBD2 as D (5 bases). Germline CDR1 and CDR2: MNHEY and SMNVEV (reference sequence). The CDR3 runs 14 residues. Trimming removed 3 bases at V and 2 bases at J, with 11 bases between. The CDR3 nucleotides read TGTGCCAGCAGTTTCCGGGGAGCCACCTACGAGCAGTACTTC. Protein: CASSFRGATYEQYF.

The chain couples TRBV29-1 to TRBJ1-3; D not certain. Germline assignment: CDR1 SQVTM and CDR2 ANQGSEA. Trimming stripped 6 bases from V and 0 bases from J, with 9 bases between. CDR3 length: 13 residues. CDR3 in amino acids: CSVLGSSGNTIYF. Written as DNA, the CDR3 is TGCAGCGTATTAGGGAGCTCTGGAAACACCATATATTTT.

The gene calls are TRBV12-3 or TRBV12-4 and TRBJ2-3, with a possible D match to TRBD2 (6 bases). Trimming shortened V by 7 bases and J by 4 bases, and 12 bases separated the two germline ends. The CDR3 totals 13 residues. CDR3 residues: CASIGGAADTQYF. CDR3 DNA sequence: TGTGCCAGCATCGGCGGGGCGGCAGATACGCAGTATTTT.

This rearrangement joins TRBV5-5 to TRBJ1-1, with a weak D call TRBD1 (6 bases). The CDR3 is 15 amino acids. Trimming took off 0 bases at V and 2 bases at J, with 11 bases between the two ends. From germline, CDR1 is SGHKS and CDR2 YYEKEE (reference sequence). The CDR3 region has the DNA TGTGCCAGCAGCTTGGCTCGGACAGTTAACACTGAAGCTTTCTTT. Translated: CASSLARTVNTEAFF.

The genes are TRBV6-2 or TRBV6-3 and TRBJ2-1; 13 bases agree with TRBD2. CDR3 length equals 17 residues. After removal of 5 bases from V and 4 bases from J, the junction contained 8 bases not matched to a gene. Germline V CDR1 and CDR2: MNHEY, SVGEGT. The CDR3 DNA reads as TGTGCCAGCAGTCCCTGGACTAGCGGGGGCCCATACAATGAGCAGTTCTTC. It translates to CASSPWTSGGPYNEQFF.

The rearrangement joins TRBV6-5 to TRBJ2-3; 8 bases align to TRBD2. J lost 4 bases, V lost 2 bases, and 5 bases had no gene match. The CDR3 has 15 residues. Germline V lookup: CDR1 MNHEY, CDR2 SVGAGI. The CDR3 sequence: CASSYTGGFADTQYF. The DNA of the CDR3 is TGTGCCAGCAGTTACACGGGGGGGTTCGCAGATACGCAGTATTTT.

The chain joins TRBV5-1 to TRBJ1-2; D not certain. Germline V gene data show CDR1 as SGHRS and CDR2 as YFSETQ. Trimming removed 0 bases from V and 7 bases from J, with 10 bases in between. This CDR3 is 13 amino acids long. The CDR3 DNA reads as TGCGCCAGCAGCTTGGAAGCCGGGTTTGGCTACACCTTC. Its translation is CASSLEAGFGYTF.

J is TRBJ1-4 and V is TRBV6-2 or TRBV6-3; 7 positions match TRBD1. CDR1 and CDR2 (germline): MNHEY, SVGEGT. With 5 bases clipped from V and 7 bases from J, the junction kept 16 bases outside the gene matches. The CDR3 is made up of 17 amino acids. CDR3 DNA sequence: TGTGCCAGCAGTAAAAGGACAGGTGGTTTGTTTGGTGAAAAACTGTTTTTT. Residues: CASSKRTGGLFGEKLFF.

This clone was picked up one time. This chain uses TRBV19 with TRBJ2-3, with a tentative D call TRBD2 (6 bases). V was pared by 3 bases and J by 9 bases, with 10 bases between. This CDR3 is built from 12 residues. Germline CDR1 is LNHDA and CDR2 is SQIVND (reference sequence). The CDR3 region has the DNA TGTGCCAGTAGTATGGTAGCGGCAACGCAGTATTTT. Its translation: CASSMVAATQYF.

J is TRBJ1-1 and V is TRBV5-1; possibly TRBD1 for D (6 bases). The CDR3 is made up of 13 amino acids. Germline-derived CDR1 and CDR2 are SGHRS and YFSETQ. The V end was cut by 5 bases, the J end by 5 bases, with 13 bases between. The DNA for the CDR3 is TGCGCCAGCAGTCCAAGGGGGGGTACTGAAGCTTTCTTT. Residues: CASSPRGGTEAFF.

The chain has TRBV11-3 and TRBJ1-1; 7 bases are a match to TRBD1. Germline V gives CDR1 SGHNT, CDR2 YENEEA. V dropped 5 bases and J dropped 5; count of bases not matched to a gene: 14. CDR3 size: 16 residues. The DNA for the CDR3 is TGTGCCAGCAGCCCACGCGGCGACAGGGCGGGGACTGAAGCTTTCTTT. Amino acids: CASSPRGDRAGTEAFF.

CDR3 DNA sequence: TGTGCCAGCATCCCCCCAGGGGAGGAGACCCAGTACTTC. It encodes CASIPPGEETQYF. V and J are TRBV6-5 and TRBJ2-5, with a tentative D call TRBD1 (6 bases). The V gene's germline CDR1 is MNHEY and CDR2 SVGAGI. Trimming left V 7 bases short and J 5 bases short, with 14 bases between. This CDR3 has 13 amino acids.

CDR3 amino acids: CASSKRKGGADDPLPHQPQHF. In DNA, the CDR3 is TGTGCCAGCAGCAAAAGGAAAGGGGGTGCTGATGATCCACTACCACATCAGCCCCAGCATTTT. The genes are TRBV21-1 and TRBJ1-5; TRBD1 is taken as the D call from the table, unchecked against the DNA. TRBV21-1 has pseudogene status. The CDR3 spans 21 residues.

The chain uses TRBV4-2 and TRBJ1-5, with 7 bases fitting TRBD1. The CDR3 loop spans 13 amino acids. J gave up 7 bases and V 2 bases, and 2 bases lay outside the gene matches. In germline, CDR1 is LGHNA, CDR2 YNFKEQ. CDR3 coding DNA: TGTGCCAGCAGCCAAAACAGGGGCCAGCCCCAGCATTTT. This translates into CASSQNRGQPQHF.

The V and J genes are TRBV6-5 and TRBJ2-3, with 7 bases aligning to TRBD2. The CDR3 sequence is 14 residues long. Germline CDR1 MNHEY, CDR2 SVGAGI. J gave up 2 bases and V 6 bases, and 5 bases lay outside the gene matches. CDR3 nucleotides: TGTGCCAGCAGCATTCTAGCGGCCACAGATACGCAGTATTTT. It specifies CASSILAATDTQYF.